These 16 T cell receptor beta chains were sequenced from one sample in a study of T-cell memory formation after mild COVID-19. TCRdb processed the 5' RACE reads anew with MiXCR; each CDR3 protein has one entry. Of about 250,000 distinct CDR3 sequences in the sample, 15% to 19% were seen once. Sequencing was performed on PBMCs or a T cell subset sorted from them (not recorded which). The receptor set was obtained from an adult woman who had mild COVID-19 (a few samples of this study predate the infection). Cell type and time point are not known.

The chain combines TRBV15 with TRBJ2-2; D unresolved. Germline V CDR1 and CDR2: LNHNV, YYDKDF (reference sequence). This CDR3 spans 12 amino acids. V gave up 8 bases and J gave up 8 bases, with 12 bases separating them. The CDR3 is CATGSVFGELFF. CDR3 nucleotide sequence: TGTGCCACCGGTTCTGTTTTTGGGGAGCTGTTTTTT.

The V and J genes are TRBV7-3 and TRBJ2-5; TRBD1 matches 9 bases. Germline assignment: CDR1 SGHTA and CDR2 FQGTGA. The CDR3 loop spans 15 amino acids. V was clipped by 5 bases and J by 5 bases; unmatched bases: 9. The CDR3: CASSLRTGVGETQYF. The DNA for the CDR3 is TGTGCCAGCAGCCTTAGGACAGGGGTTGGGGAGACCCAGTACTTC.

The V call is TRBV4-3, the J call TRBJ2-2; D tentatively fits TRBD1 or TRBD2 (5 bases each). Trimming took 3 bases from V and 0 from J, leaving 8 bases between them. Looked up from germline, CDR1 is LGHNA and CDR2 is YSLEER. CDR3 length equals 15 residues. DNA of the CDR3: TGCGCCAGCAGCCAGGGGACCACGAACACCGGGGAGCTGTTTTTT. Translated, it gives CASSQGTTNTGELFF.

The rearrangement uses TRBV9 and TRBJ1-4; D ambiguous. This CDR3 has 15 amino acids. The V and J ends lost 4 bases and 7 bases respectively, with 17 bases between them. The germline V gene encodes CDR1 SGDLS and CDR2 YYNGEE. Here the CDR3 reads CASSTVGEQGEKLFF. DNA for the CDR3: TGTGCCAGCAGCACAGTGGGAGAACAAGGTGAAAAACTGTTTTTT. The whole variable domain, remainder taken from reference TRBV9 and TRBJ1-4, is DSGVTQTPKHLITATGQRVTLRCSPRSGDLSVYWYQQSLDQGLQFLIQYYNGEERAKGNILERFSAQQFPDLHSELNLSSLELGDSALYFCASSTVGEQGEKLFFGSGTQLSVL.

The chain joins TRBV7-8 to TRBJ2-6, with a possible D match to TRBD2 (5 bases). The CDR3 covers 17 residues. CDR1 is SGHVS and CDR2 is FQNEAQ in the germline V gene. The ends were cut back, 6 bases at V and 0 bases at J, with 15 bases in the middle. CDR3 amino acids: CASSRGRRSSGANVLTF. In DNA, the CDR3 is TGTGCCAGCAGTCGTGGGAGACGGAGCTCTGGGGCCAACGTCCTGACTTTC. The whole variable domain, remainder taken from reference TRBV7-8 and TRBJ2-6, is GAGVSQSPRYKVAKRGQDVALRCDPISGHVSLFWYQQALGQGPEFLTYFQNEAQLDKSGLPSDRFFAERPEGSVSTLKIQRTQQEDSAVYLCASSRGRRSSGANVLTFGAGSRLTVL.

This clonotype was detected a few times. The CDR3 is CASSLQTPQETQYF. The CDR3 DNA follows: TGCGCCAGCAGCTTGCAGACGCCCCAAGAGACCCAGTACTTC. This chain joins TRBV5-1 and TRBJ2-5; D uncertain. CDR1 is SGHRS and CDR2 is YFSETQ in the germline V gene. The CDR3 is 14 amino acids. Trimming cost V 1 base and J 1 base, with 8 bases left between them.

This chain connects TRBV29-1 to TRBJ1-2; 7 bases agree with TRBD1. The ends lost 3 bases at V and 7 bases at J; junction bases unmatched: 11. The CDR3 totals 14 residues. Germline V gene sequence: CDR1 SQVTM, CDR2 ANQGSEA. CDR3 in amino acids: CSVDAEGAQLGYTF. CDR3 DNA: TGCAGCGTTGACGCTGAGGGGGCGCAACTTGGCTACACCTTC.

This clonotype was counted between two and nine times. The chain links TRBV5-1 to TRBJ2-5, with D unresolved. Germline V lookup: CDR1 SGHRS, CDR2 YFSETQ. V dropped 2 bases and J dropped 9 bases, with 14 bases sitting between them. The length of the CDR3 is 13 residues. CDR3 coding DNA: TGCGCCAGCAGCTTAGGGCAGGCTGAGGCCCAGTACTTC. Protein: CASSLGQAEAQYF.

This clonotype was counted many times. The chain recombines TRBV4-3 with TRBJ2-3; D not resolved. Per germline, CDR1 LGHNA and CDR2 YSLEER. With 1 base removed from V and 0 bases from J, the gap between germline ends came to 11 bases. CDR3 length: 16 amino acids. The CDR3 protein is CASSQVAFASTDTQYF. DNA for the CDR3: TGCGCCAGCAGCCAAGTTGCCTTCGCTAGCACAGATACGCAGTATTTT.

The rearrangement links TRBV24-1 to TRBJ2-3; no reliable D call. V was trimmed by 7 bases and J by 4 bases, leaving 5 bases between them. Germline V gene data show CDR1 as KGHDR and CDR2 as SFDVKD. The CDR3 spans 11 residues. In nucleotides, the CDR3 is TGTGCCACCAGAATAGCAGATACGCAGTATTTT. This codes for CATRIADTQYF.

This clonotype was observed at least ten times. The rearrangement joins TRBV5-1 to TRBJ1-4; D is unresolved. V lost 0 bases and J lost 0, with 6 bases in between. The CDR3 sequence is 15 residues long. The germline CDR1 and CDR2 sequences are SGHRS and YFSETQ. The CDR3, as DNA: TGCGCCAGCAGCTTGGCTGGGGCAACTAATGAAAAACTGTTTTTT. Translation: CASSLAGATNEKLFF.

J is TRBJ2-2 and V is TRBV5-4, with TRBD1 as a possible D gene (6 bases). The germline V gene encodes CDR1 SGHNT and CDR2 YYREEE (reference sequence). V was trimmed by 2 bases and J by 1 base, leaving 9 bases between them. The length of the CDR3 is 15 residues. In DNA form, the CDR3 reads TGTGCCAGCAGCTTACAGGGAATGAACACCGGGGAGCTGTTTTTT. This codes for CASSLQGMNTGELFF.

This rearrangement joins TRBV12-3 or TRBV12-4 to TRBJ2-5; D gene uncertain. This CDR3 region has 14 residues. V gave up 3 bases and J gave up 4 bases, with 12 bases separating them. Written as DNA, the CDR3 is TGTGCCAGCAGTTTGGGCAGCACAATAGAGACCCAGTACTTC. Protein sequence: CASSLGSTIETQYF.

The chain employs TRBV29-1 and TRBJ2-3; D is unclear. CDR3 length equals 12 residues. The V gene lost 2 bases and the J gene lost 1 base, with 4 bases spanning the gap. The germline V gene encodes CDR1 SQVTM and CDR2 ANQGSEA. CDR3 loop: CSVEYGTDTQYF. For the CDR3, the DNA is TGCAGCGTTGAATATGGCACAGATACGCAGTATTTT.

The chain links TRBV7-9 to TRBJ1-2, with D tentatively TRBD1 (6 bases). The CDR3 runs to 15 residues. V was shortened by 5 bases and J by 4 bases, with 17 bases between the two germline ends. Germline V gene lookup returns CDR1 SEHNR and CDR2 FQNEAQ (reference sequence). This chain's CDR3 is CASSDTGAQVYGYTF. CDR3 sequence (DNA): TGTGCCAGCAGCGACACGGGGGCGCAGGTCTATGGCTACACCTTC. Full variable domain (outside the CDR3, taken from reference TRBV7-9 and TRBJ1-2): DTGVSQNPRHKITKRGQNVTFRCDPISEHNRLYWYRQTLGQGPEFLTYFQNEAQLEKSRLLSDRFSAERPKGSFSTLEIQRTEQGDSAMYLCASSDTGAQVYGYTFGSGTRLTVV.

This clonotype was picked up a small number of times. This chain connects TRBV7-2 to TRBJ2-3; TRBD2 aligns across 9 bases. Looked up from germline, CDR1 is SGHTA and CDR2 is FQGNSA. The V gene end was trimmed by 6 bases and the J gene end by 5 bases; junction bases not matched to a gene: 9. The CDR3 is made up of 15 amino acids. CDR3 protein: CASSSDAGGLDTQYF. In DNA form, the CDR3 reads TGTGCCAGCAGTTCCGATGCGGGAGGGTTAGATACGCAGTATTTT.